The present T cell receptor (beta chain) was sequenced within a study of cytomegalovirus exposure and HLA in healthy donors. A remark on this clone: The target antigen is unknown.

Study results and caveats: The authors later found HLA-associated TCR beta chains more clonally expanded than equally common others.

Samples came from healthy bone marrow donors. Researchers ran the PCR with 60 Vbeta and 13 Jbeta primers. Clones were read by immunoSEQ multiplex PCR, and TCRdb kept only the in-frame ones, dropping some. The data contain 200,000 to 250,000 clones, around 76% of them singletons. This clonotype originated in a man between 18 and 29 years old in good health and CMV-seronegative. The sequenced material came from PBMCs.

In DNA, the CDR3 is TGTGCCAGCTCACCTAGTCAGGAAAACTATGGCTACACCTTC. Translation gives CASSPSQENYGYTF. The chain employs TRBV18 and TRBJ1-2; D is ambiguous. The CDR3 contains 14 residues. Germline V gene sequence: CDR1 KGHSH, CDR2 LQKENI. The V end lost 3 bases, the J end lost 2 bases, and 10 bases lay between the germline ends. The full variable domain, with the rest looked up from reference TRBV18 and TRBJ1-2, is NAGVMQNPRHLVRRRGQEARLRCSPMKGHSHVYWYRQLPEEGLKFMVYLQKENIIDESGMPKERFSAEFPKEGPSILRIQQVVRGDSAAYFCASSPSQENYGYTFGSGTRLTVV.